These 13 T cell receptor beta chains were sequenced from one sample in a study of T cell changes during pregnancy in multiple sclerosis. Measured with immunoSEQ multiplex PCR; TCRdb has only the in-frame clones, and not every one. The sample contains fewer than 70,000 clones, roughly 90% of which appear only once. The sample here was peripheral blood, taken in the second trimester of pregnancy. These receptors all stem from a female donor in good health, enrolled as a control in a pregnancy study.

J is TRBJ1-3 and V is TRBV21-1; TRBD1, the D gene given by the table, was not confirmed from the DNA. TRBV21-1 is a documented pseudogene. The CDR3 loop spans 16 amino acids. CDR3 sequence reads: CASSKEAGISGNTIYF. CDR3 DNA: TGTGCCAGCAGCAAAGAGGCAGGGATCTCTGGAAACACCATATATTTT.

This clone was counted once. This rearrangement joins TRBV7-2 to TRBJ1-4; D might be TRBD1 (5 bases). The CDR3 contains 13 residues. Germline CDR1 SGHTA, CDR2 FQGNSA. V was cut by 7 bases and J by 11 bases, with 17 bases left in between. The CDR3 nucleotides read TGTGCCAGCACCCGTGGTTGGGGGGGGAAACTGTTTTTT. Amino acid sequence: CASTRGWGGKLFF. The full variable domain, in which reference TRBV7-2 and TRBJ1-4 provide the parts outside the CDR3, is GAGVSQSPSNKVTEKGKDVELRCDPISGHTALYWYRQSLGQGLEFLIYFQGNSAPDKSGLPSDRFSAERTGGSVSTLTIQRTQQEDSAVYLCASTRGWGGKLFFGSGTQLSVL.

This clone occurred a few times. The chain couples TRBV6-4 to TRBJ2-3, with 12 bases fitting TRBD2. CDR3 length: 15 amino acids. The V segment lost 4 bases and the J segment 4 bases; nucleotides outside the gene matches: 3. Germline V gene lookup returns CDR1 MRHNA and CDR2 SNTAGT. The CDR3 is CASSGTSGTSDTQYF. The CDR3 DNA is TGTGCCAGCAGTGGGACTAGCGGGACCTCAGATACGCAGTATTTT.

In this sample, this clone turned up a few times. The gene calls are TRBV6-5 and TRBJ2-7; TRBD1 agrees at 11 bases. The trim removed 2 bases at V and 6 bases at J, leaving 9 bases unmatched. This CDR3 has 16 amino acids. CDR1 is MNHEY and CDR2 is SVGAGI in the germline V gene. Here the CDR3 reads CASSYLPGQGVPEQYF. The CDR3 bases are TGTGCCAGCAGTTACCTTCCGGGACAGGGGGTTCCCGAGCAGTACTTC.

The V call is TRBV5-1, the J call TRBJ2-7, with D tentatively TRBD1 (5 bases). CDR3 length: 14 amino acids. Looked up from germline, CDR1 is SGHRS and CDR2 is YFSETQ. The ends were cut back, 0 bases at V and 0 bases at J, with 7 bases in the middle. This CDR3 is CASSLGQFSYEQYF. For the CDR3, the DNA is TGCGCCAGCAGCTTGGGACAGTTCTCCTACGAGCAGTACTTC.

The chain combines TRBV11-3 with TRBJ2-2, with a possible D match to TRBD2 (6 bases). The CDR3 covers 14 residues. Germline V gives CDR1 SGHNT, CDR2 YENEEA. Deletions cut 3 bases from V and 7 bases from J, with 12 bases between. CDR3 nucleotide sequence: TGTGCCAGCAGCTTCCACGGGAGCGGCGGGGAGCTGTTTTTT. Translation: CASSFHGSGGELFF.

The V gene is TRBV1, the J gene TRBJ2-7; the table's D gene call, TRBD2, was not cross checked with the DNA. TRBV1 is a pseudogene. The CDR3 is made up of 15 amino acids. The DNA for the CDR3 is TGCACCAGCAGCCAAGATTTCGCTAGCGGCTACGAGCAGTACTTC. Encoded protein: CTSSQDFASGYEQYF.

This chain uses TRBV18 with TRBJ2-7; 7 bases agree with TRBD1. Germline V gene data show CDR1 as KGHSH and CDR2 as LQKENI. Trimming at V came to 0 bases and at J to 7 bases, leaving 9 bases not matched to a gene. CDR3 size: 15 residues. The CDR3 protein is CASSPPGRGPGEQYF. The CDR3 nucleotides are TGTGCCAGCTCACCACCGGGAAGGGGGCCGGGTGAGCAGTACTTC.

The chain couples TRBV7-9 to TRBJ1-2, with D hard to call. V was pared by 1 base and J by 4 bases, with 4 bases between. Looked up from germline, CDR1 is SEHNR and CDR2 is FQNEAQ (reference sequence). The CDR3 has 12 residues. CDR3 region: CASSLDGYGYTF. For the CDR3, the DNA is TGTGCCAGCAGCTTAGACGGCTATGGCTACACCTTC.

This clone was recorded once. This sequence joins TRBV19 and TRBJ2-1; 9 nucleotides agree with TRBD2. Unmatched junction bases numbered 17, after V lost 5 bases and J lost 15 bases. This CDR3 contains 15 residues. Looked up from germline, CDR1 is LNHDA and CDR2 is SQIVND (reference sequence). CDR3 residues: CASSSRPGLATRSFF. In DNA, the CDR3 is TGTGCCAGTAGTTCCCGCCCGGGACTAGCCACCCGGTCGTTCTTC.

The rearrangement joins TRBV19 to TRBJ1-5, with D perhaps TRBD1 (6 bases). The CDR3 is 15 amino acids. V lost 0 bases, J lost 7 bases, and 13 bases lay in between. The germline V gene encodes CDR1 LNHDA and CDR2 SQIVND (reference sequence). CDR3 loop: CASSIDHRGWQPQHF. The DNA of the CDR3 is TGTGCCAGTAGTATAGATCATAGGGGGTGGCAGCCCCAGCATTTT.

The CDR3 nucleotides read TGTGCCAGCAGCTTAGGCGGCCAGGGGGGCTACACCTTC. Its protein is CASSLGGQGGYTF. The chain couples TRBV7-9 to TRBJ1-2, with D maybe TRBD1 (6 bases). Deletions cut 1 base from V and 8 bases from J, with 11 bases between. This CDR3 has 13 amino acids. Per germline, CDR1 SEHNR and CDR2 FQNEAQ (reference sequence).

The chain joins TRBV7-9 to TRBJ2-2; a possible D gene is TRBD2 (6 bases). The CDR3 has 14 amino acids. Germline lookup yields CDR1 SEHNR and CDR2 FQNEAQ (reference sequence). V was shortened by 5 bases and J by 5 bases, with 12 bases between the two germline ends. As DNA, the CDR3 is TGTGCCAGCAGCCCGTATGGGGGGACCGGGGAGCTGTTTTTT. This sequence encodes CASSPYGGTGELFF.